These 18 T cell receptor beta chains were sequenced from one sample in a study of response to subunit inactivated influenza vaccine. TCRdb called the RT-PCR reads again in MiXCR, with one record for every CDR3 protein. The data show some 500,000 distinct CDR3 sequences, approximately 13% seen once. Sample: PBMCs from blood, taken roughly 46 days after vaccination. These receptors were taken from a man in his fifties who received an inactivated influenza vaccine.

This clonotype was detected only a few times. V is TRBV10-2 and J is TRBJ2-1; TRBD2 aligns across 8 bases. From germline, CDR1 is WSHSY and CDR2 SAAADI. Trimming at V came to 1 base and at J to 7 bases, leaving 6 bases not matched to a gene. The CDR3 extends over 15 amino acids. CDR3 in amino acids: CASSEFAGGRNEQFF. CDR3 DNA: TGCGCCAGCAGTGAGTTTGCGGGGGGACGGAATGAGCAGTTCTTC.

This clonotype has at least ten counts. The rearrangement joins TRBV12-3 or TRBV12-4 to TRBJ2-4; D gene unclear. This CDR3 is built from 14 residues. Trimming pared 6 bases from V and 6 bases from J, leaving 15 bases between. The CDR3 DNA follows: TGTGCCAGCAGACTCGGTGGGTCTGGAAACATTCAGTACTTC. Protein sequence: CASRLGGSGNIQYF.

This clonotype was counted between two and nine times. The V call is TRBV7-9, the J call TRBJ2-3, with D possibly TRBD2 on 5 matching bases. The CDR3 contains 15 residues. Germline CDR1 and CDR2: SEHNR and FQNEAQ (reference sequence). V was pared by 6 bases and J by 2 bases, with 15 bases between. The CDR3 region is CASSGPVDYTDTQYF. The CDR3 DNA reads TGTGCCAGCAGTGGACCGGTTGACTACACAGATACGCAGTATTTT.

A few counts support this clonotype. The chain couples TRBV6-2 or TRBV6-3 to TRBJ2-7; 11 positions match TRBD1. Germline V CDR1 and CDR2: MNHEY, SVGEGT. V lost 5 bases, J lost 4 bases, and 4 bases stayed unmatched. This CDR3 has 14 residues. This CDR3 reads CASSRTGGMYEQYF. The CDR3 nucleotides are TGTGCCAGCAGTCGGACAGGGGGCATGTACGAGCAGTACTTC.

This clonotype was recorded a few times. CDR3 loop: CASSLAGFGGNTIYF. The CDR3 bases are TGTGCCAGCAGCCTCGCAGGCTTCGGTGGAAACACCATATATTTT. The chain employs TRBV7-9 and TRBJ1-3; D is uncertain. Germline CDR1 is SEHNR and CDR2 is FQNEAQ (reference sequence). Trimming took off 5 bases at V and 3 bases at J, with 14 bases between the two ends. CDR3 length equals 15 residues. The variable domain in full, completed from reference TRBV7-9 and TRBJ1-3, reads DTGVSQNPRHKITKRGQNVTFRCDPISEHNRLYWYRQTLGQGPEFLTYFQNEAQLEKSRLLSDRFSAERPKGSFSTLEIQRTEQGDSAMYLCASSLAGFGGNTIYFGEGSWLTVV.

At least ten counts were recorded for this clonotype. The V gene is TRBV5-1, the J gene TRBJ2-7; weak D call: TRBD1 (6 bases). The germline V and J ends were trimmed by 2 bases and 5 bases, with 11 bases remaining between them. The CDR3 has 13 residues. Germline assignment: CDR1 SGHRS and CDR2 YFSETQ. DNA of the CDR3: TGCGCCAGCAGCTTAGCAGGGGAGAACGAGCAGTACTTC. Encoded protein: CASSLAGENEQYF.

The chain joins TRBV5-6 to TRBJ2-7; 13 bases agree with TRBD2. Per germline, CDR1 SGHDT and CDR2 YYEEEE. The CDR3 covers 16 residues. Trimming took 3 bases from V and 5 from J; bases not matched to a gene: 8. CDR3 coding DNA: TGTGCCAGCAGCTCACGGGGACTAGCGGGGATTAACGAGCAGTACTTC. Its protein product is CASSSRGLAGINEQYF.

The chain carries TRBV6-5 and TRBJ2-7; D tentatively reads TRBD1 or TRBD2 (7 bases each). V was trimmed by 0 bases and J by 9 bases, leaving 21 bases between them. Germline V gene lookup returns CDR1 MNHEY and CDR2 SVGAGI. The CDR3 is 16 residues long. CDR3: CASSYSTPKDREGQYF. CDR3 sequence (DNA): TGTGCCAGCAGTTACTCCACCCCGAAAGACAGGGAGGGGCAGTACTTC.

CDR3 sequence reads: CASSLSGNYSPLHF. CDR3 DNA sequence: TGCGCCAGCAGCTTGTCAGGGAATTATTCACCCCTCCACTTT. The chain combines TRBV5-1 with TRBJ1-6; D might be TRBD1 (5 bases). The germline gives CDR1 SGHRS, CDR2 YFSETQ. Trimming pared 1 base from V and 8 bases from J, leaving 10 bases between. The CDR3 extends over 14 amino acids.

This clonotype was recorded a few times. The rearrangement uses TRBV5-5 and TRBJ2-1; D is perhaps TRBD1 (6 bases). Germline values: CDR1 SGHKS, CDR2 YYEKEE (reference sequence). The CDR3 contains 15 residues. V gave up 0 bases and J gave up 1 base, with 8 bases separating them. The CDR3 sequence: CASSLEQGSYNEQFF. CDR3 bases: TGTGCCAGCAGCTTGGAACAGGGATCCTACAATGAGCAGTTCTTC.

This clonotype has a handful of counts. CDR3 region: CSARVSSSQLYEQYF. The CDR3 nucleotides are TGCAGTGCTAGAGTGAGCTCTAGTCAGCTGTACGAGCAGTACTTC. The chain carries TRBV20-1 and TRBJ2-7; D is uncertain. The CDR3 has 15 residues. CDR1 DFQATT and CDR2 SNEGSKA come from the germline V gene (reference sequence). The ends were cut back, 1 base at V and 4 bases at J, with 17 bases in the middle.

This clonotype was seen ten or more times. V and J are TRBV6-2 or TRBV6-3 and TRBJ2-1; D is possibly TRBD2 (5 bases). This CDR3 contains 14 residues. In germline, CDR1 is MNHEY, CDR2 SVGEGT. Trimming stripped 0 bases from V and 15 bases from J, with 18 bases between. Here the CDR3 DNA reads TGTGCCAGCAGTTACTCGAGGGTTGCCACCGATCCGTTCTTC. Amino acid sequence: CASSYSRVATDPFF.

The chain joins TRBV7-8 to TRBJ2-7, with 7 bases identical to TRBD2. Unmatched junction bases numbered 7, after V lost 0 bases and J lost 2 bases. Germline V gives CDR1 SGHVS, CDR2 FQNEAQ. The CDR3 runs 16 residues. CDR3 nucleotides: TGTGCCAGCAGCTTAGCGTCTGGGGGAGGGCCCTACGAGCAGTACTTC. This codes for CASSLASGGGPYEQYF. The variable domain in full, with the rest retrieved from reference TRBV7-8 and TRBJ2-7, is GAGVSQSPRYKVAKRGQDVALRCDPISGHVSLFWYQQALGQGPEFLTYFQNEAQLDKSGLPSDRFFAERPEGSVSTLKIQRTQQEDSAVYLCASSLASGGGPYEQYFGPGTRLTVT.

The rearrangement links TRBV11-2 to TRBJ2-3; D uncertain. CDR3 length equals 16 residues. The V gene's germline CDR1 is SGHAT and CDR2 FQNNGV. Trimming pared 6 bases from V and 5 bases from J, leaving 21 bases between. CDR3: CASSAGWQPLGDTQYF. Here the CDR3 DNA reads TGTGCCAGCAGTGCCGGATGGCAACCACTGGGAGATACGCAGTATTTT.

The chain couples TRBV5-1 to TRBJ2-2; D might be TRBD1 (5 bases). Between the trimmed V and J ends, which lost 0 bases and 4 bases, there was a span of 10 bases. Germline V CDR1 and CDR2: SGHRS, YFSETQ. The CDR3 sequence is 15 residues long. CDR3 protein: CASSLESQGTGELFF. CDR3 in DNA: TGCGCCAGCAGCTTGGAATCCCAGGGCACCGGGGAGCTGTTTTTT. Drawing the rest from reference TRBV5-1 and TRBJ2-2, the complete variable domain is KAGVTQTPRYLIKTRGQQVTLSCSPISGHRSVSWYQQTPGQGLQFLFEYFSETQRNKGNFPGRFSGRQFSNSRSEMNVSTLELGDSALYLCASSLESQGTGELFFGEGSRLTVL.

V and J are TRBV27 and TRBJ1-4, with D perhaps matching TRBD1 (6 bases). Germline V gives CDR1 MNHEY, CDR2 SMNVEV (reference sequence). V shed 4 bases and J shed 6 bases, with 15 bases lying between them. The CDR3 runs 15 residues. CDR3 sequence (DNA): TGTGCCAGCAGTTCCCTGGACAGCACCTATGAAAAACTGTTTTTT. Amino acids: CASSSLDSTYEKLFF. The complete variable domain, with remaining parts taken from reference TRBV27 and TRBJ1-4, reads EAQVTQNPRYLITVTGKKLTVTCSQNMNHEYMSWYRQDPGLGLRQIYYSMNVEVTDKGDVPEGYKVSRKEKRNFPLILESPSPNQTSLYFCASSSLDSTYEKLFFGSGTQLSVL.

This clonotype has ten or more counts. The CDR3 reads CSVRTGNTGELFF. The CDR3 DNA follows: TGCAGCGTTCGTACAGGGAACACCGGGGAGCTGTTTTTT. The chain recombines TRBV29-1 with TRBJ2-2; D is perhaps TRBD1 (5 bases). The germline V gene encodes CDR1 SQVTM and CDR2 ANQGSEA. Trimming shortened V by 5 bases and J by 1 base, and 8 bases separated the two germline ends. This CDR3 has 13 residues.

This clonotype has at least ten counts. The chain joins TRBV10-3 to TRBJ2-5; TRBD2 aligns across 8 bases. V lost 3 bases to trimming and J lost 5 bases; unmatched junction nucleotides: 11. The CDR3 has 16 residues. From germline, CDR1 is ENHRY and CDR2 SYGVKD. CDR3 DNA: TGTGCCATCAGTGACCCTGTAGCGGGGACGGGTGAGACCCAGTACTTC. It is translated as CAISDPVAGTGETQYF.